A selection of T cell receptor beta chains follows, all from one sample in a study of blood T cell repertoires in COVID-19. TCRdb's table, derived via immunoSEQ multiplex PCR, lists solely in-frame clones and lacks some. The sample records some 170,000 clones, about four fifths being singletons. Sequencing was done on a sample of peripheral blood. These receptors were taken from a woman aged 70 to 79 with acute or convalescent COVID-19. Each CDR3 is given with its conserved first and last residue. The D gene is left open where the match is weak. For some rows the clone size is stated as once, few or many, or as a class when expanded; others skip it.

size: -; V: TRBV6-6; D: -; J: TRBJ1-1; CDR3: CASSRSNPGIRKSSGTEAFF; DNA: TGTGCCAGCAGTCGTTCTAATCCCGGGATAAGAAAGAGTTCTGGCACTGAAGCTTTCTTT
size: -; V: TRBV7-2; D: TRBD1; J: TRBJ2-7; CDR3: CASSLNRGRQHEQYF; DNA: TGTGCCAGCAGCTTAAACAGGGGGCGTCAGCACGAGCAGTACTTC
size: -; V: TRBV27; D: -; J: TRBJ1-1; CDR3: CASSWGGDGTEAFF; DNA: TGTGCCAGCAGTTGGGGGGGGGATGGGACTGAAGCTTTCTTT
size: many; V: TRBV5-6; D: TRBD2; J: TRBJ2-4; CDR3: CASSRGGFAKNIQYF; DNA: TGTGCCAGCTCCCGGGGGGGTTTCGCCAAAAACATTCAGTACTTC
size: -; V: TRBV5-1; D: TRBD2; J: TRBJ2-1; CDR3: CASSPLAGRQWGEQFF; DNA: TGCGCCAGCAGCCCACTAGCGGGAAGACAATGGGGTGAGCAGTTCTTC
size: -; V: TRBV30; D: -; J: TRBJ1-6; CDR3: CAYLWDTNSPLHF; DNA: TGTGCCTACTTATGGGACACAAATTCACCCCTCCACTTT
size: few; V: TRBV28; D: TRBD2; J: TRBJ2-3; CDR3: CASSLFIHSSGGTTDTQYF; DNA: TGTGCCAGCAGTTTATTCATCCACTCTAGCGGGGGGACCACAGATACGCAGTATTTT
size: -; V: TRBV27; D: TRBD1; J: TRBJ1-2; CDR3: CASSTSGGGNGYTF; DNA: TGTGCCAGCAGCACAAGTGGAGGGGGCAATGGCTACACCTTC
size: -; V: TRBV20-1; D: TRBD1; J: TRBJ1-5; CDR3: CSASRRTGRNQPQHF; DNA: TGCAGTGCTAGTCGGAGGACAGGGAGGAATCAGCCCCAGCATTTT
size: -; V: TRBV19; D: TRBD2; J: TRBJ2-3; CDR3: CATSGGASDTQYF; DNA: TGTGCGACTAGCGGGGGGGCCTCAGATACGCAGTATTTT
size: -; V: TRBV5-8; D: -; J: TRBJ2-5; CDR3: CASSLSPGWQPQETQYF; DNA: TGTGCCAGCAGCTTATCCCCCGGGTGGCAGCCCCAAGAGACCCAGTACTTC
size: once; V: TRBV30; D: -; J: TRBJ2-5; CDR3: CAWSTERTQYF; DNA: TGTGCCTGGTCCACCGAGCGGACCCAGTACTTC
size: -; V: TRBV6-4; D: -; J: TRBJ2-1; CDR3: CASSDSAVSYNEQFF; DNA: TGTGCCAGCAGTGACTCGGCGGTCTCCTACAATGAGCAGTTCTTC
size: few; V: TRBV19; D: TRBD1; J: TRBJ1-5; CDR3: CASLGQGGLNQPQHF; DNA: TGTGCCAGTTTGGGACAGGGAGGTTTGAATCAGCCCCAGCATTTT
size: -; V: TRBV7-2; D: TRBD1; J: TRBJ1-2; CDR3: CASSYPGTGTNYTF; DNA: TGTGCCAGCAGCTACCCCGGGACAGGGACGAACTACACCTTC
size: -; V: TRBV10-3; D: -; J: TRBJ2-6; CDR3: CAISLGGSGANVLTF; DNA: TGTGCCATCAGCCTGGGGGGTTCTGGGGCCAACGTCCTGACTTTC
size: -; V: TRBV5-6; D: TRBD2; J: TRBJ2-3; CDR3: CASSLPGLAQYF; DNA: TGTGCCAGCAGCCTGCCGGGACTAGCGCAGTATTTT
size: -; V: TRBV30; D: TRBD1; J: TRBJ1-1; CDR3: CAWGTGRSGGEAFF; DNA: TGTGCCTGGGGGACAGGTCGGTCGGGGGGTGAAGCTTTCTTT
size: -; V: TRBV9; D: -; J: TRBJ2-7; CDR3: CASSVDQGSNEQYF; DNA: TGTGCCAGCAGCGTAGACCAGGGATCGAACGAGCAGTACTTC
size: few; V: TRBV13; D: TRBD1; J: TRBJ1-5; CDR3: CASSFSGGRGQPQHF; DNA: TGTGCCAGCAGCTTTTCAGGGGGGAGAGGTCAGCCCCAGCATTTT
size: -; V: TRBV6-4; D: -; J: TRBJ1-5; CDR3: CASRTGPRGGYSNQPQHF; DNA: TGTGCCAGCAGGACAGGACCGAGGGGGGGATATAGCAATCAGCCCCAGCATTTT
size: -; V: TRBV19; D: -; J: TRBJ1-2; CDR3: CASSIGAGPAFSGYTF; DNA: TGTGCCAGTAGTATAGGAGCAGGGCCCGCCTTCTCTGGCTACACCTTC
size: -; V: TRBV4-1; D: TRBD2; J: TRBJ2-7; CDR3: CASSQVSGTSSTYEQYF; DNA: TGCGCCAGCAGCCAAGTCTCCGGGACTAGCTCAACCTACGAGCAGTACTTC
size: -; V: TRBV19; D: -; J: TRBJ2-7; CDR3: CASSIDRRAYEQYF; DNA: TGTGCCAGTAGTATAGATCGGAGGGCCTACGAGCAGTACTTC
size: -; V: TRBV6-5; D: TRBD1; J: TRBJ1-4; CDR3: CASTRTTGSNEKLFF; DNA: TGTGCCAGCACCAGAACGACAGGGTCTAATGAAAAACTGTTTTTT
size: -; V: TRBV19; D: TRBD1; J: TRBJ1-6; CDR3: CASRPDRAQLNSPLHF; DNA: TGTGCCAGTAGGCCGGACAGGGCCCAATTAAATTCACCCCTCCACTTT
size: -; V: TRBV11-2; D: TRBD1; J: TRBJ1-2; CDR3: CASSITGGGGGYTF; DNA: TGTGCCAGCAGCATCACAGGGGGCGGCGGAGGCTACACCTTC
size: -; V: TRBV2; D: -; J: TRBJ2-2; CDR3: CASSLTDFTGELFF; DNA: TGTGCCAGCAGTTTGACAGATTTCACCGGGGAGCTGTTTTTT
size: -; V: TRBV7-9; D: -; J: TRBJ1-2; CDR3: CASTLGQSNYGYTF; DNA: TGTGCCAGCACCCTAGGACAGAGTAACTATGGCTACACCTTC
size: -; V: TRBV6-5; D: -; J: TRBJ2-5; CDR3: CASTIGGGETQYF; DNA: TGTGCCAGCACTATCGGGGGTGGGGAGACCCAGTACTTC
size: -; V: TRBV5-1; D: -; J: TRBJ2-1; CDR3: CASSWGGAGTEQFF; DNA: TGCGCCAGCAGCTGGGGAGGAGCGGGCACTGAGCAGTTCTTC
size: -; V: TRBV5-1; D: -; J: TRBJ1-4; CDR3: CASSRQSTNEKLFF; DNA: TGCGCCAGCAGCCGACAGTCAACTAATGAAAAACTGTTTTTT
size: few; V: TRBV5-1; D: TRBD2; J: TRBJ2-7; CDR3: CASSLGSGRGDEQYF; DNA: TGCGCCAGCAGCTTGGGTAGCGGGAGGGGAGACGAGCAGTACTTC
size: few; V: TRBV7-2; D: TRBD1; J: TRBJ1-1; CDR3: CASRLRDRVWDTEAFF; DNA: TGTGCCAGCAGATTACGGGACAGGGTATGGGACACTGAAGCTTTCTTT
size: -; V: TRBV19; D: -; J: TRBJ1-1; CDR3: CASRSAGFNTEAFF; DNA: TGTGCCAGTCGCTCCGCGGGGTTCAACACTGAAGCTTTCTTT
size: -; V: TRBV7-2; D: -; J: TRBJ2-7; CDR3: CASSEADQGLYEQYF; DNA: TGTGCCAGCAGCGAGGCCGACCAGGGCCTCTACGAGCAGTACTTC
size: -; V: TRBV15; D: -; J: TRBJ1-2; CDR3: CATSREGGALGYTF; DNA: TGTGCCACCAGCAGAGAAGGAGGAGCGCTTGGCTACACCTTC
size: -; V: TRBV28; D: -; J: TRBJ2-2; CDR3: CASSSLRGGASSTGELFF; DNA: TGTGCCAGCAGTTCCCTAAGGGGGGGAGCCTCGAGCACCGGGGAGCTGTTTTTT
size: -; V: TRBV7-9; D: -; J: TRBJ2-7; CDR3: CASSFAPVSTLYEQYF; DNA: TGTGCCAGCAGCTTTGCCCCGGTGTCCACCCTCTACGAGCAGTACTTC
size: -; V: TRBV7-2; D: TRBD1; J: TRBJ2-7; CDR3: CASSRDRGPYEQYF; DNA: TGTGCCAGCAGCAGGGACAGGGGTCCCTACGAGCAGTACTTC
size: -; V: TRBV28; D: TRBD1; J: TRBJ2-3; CDR3: CASLPAFGDRAEVNTQYF; DNA: TGTGCCAGCTTGCCCGCCTTTGGAGACAGGGCAGAGGTAAATACGCAGTATTTT
size: -; V: TRBV7-2; D: -; J: TRBJ1-3; CDR3: CASSLAGAGNTIYF; DNA: TGTGCCAGCAGCTTGGCGGGGGCTGGAAACACCATATATTTT
size: -; V: TRBV28; D: TRBD2; J: TRBJ2-3; CDR3: CASSLSPGLAITDTQYF; DNA: TGTGCCAGCAGTTTAAGCCCCGGACTAGCGATCACAGATACGCAGTATTTT
size: -; V: TRBV10-2; D: TRBD2; J: TRBJ2-1; CDR3: CASSPTSGGANEQFF; DNA: TGCGCCAGCAGCCCAACTAGCGGGGGGGCGAATGAGCAGTTCTTC
size: -; V: TRBV6-5; D: -; J: TRBJ1-2; CDR3: CASSYGGVHGYTF; DNA: TGTGCCAGCAGTTACGGAGGGGTCCATGGCTACACCTTC
size: -; V: TRBV27; D: -; J: TRBJ1-2; CDR3: CASSIGAAINYGYTF; DNA: TGTGCCAGCAGTATTGGGGCAGCTATTAACTATGGCTACACCTTC
size: -; V: TRBV5-6; D: -; J: TRBJ2-7; CDR3: CASSLNLLYEQYF; DNA: TGTGCCAGCAGCCTTAACTTACTTTACGAGCAGTACTTC
size: -; V: TRBV29-1; D: -; J: TRBJ1-2; CDR3: CSVDSGPYGYTF; DNA: TGCAGCGTTGATTCCGGTCCCTATGGCTACACCTTC
size: -; V: TRBV9; D: TRBD2; J: TRBJ2-1; CDR3: CASSTPGTRLFF; DNA: TGTGCCAGCAGCACCCCCGGGACTAGGTTGTTCTTC
size: -; V: TRBV19; D: -; J: TRBJ1-4; CDR3: CASSIGRGEKLFF; DNA: TGTGCCAGTAGTATTGGCAGGGGCGAAAAACTGTTTTTT